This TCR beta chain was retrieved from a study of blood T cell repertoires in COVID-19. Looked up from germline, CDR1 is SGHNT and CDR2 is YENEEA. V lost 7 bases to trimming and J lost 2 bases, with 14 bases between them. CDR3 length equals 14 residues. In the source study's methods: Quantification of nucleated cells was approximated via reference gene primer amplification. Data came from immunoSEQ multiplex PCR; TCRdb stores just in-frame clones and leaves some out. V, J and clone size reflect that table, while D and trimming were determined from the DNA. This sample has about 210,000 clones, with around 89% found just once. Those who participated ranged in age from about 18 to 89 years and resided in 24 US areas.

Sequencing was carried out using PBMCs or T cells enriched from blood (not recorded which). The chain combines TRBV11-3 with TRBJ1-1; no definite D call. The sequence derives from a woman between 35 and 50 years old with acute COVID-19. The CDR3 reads CASTPGSGNTEAFF. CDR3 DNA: TGTGCCAGCACCCCGGGGAGCGGAAACACTGAAGCTTTCTTT.